This is a list of T cell receptor beta chains from one sample in a study of beta chain features in type 1 diabetes. Sequencing was performed with immunoSEQ multiplex PCR; in TCRdb, only in-frame clones are kept and a portion is missing. The table includes about 290,000 clones, approximately 8.1% detected once. The sequenced sample consisted of central memory CD4+ T cells from blood. The receptors stem from a woman younger than 35 in good health. Each CDR3 is given with its conserved first and last residue. A D gene is named only where the DNA matches it firmly. Where a row states a size, it is once, few, many or the class of an expanded clone; other rows omit it.

v_gene	j_gene	d_gene	abundance	CDR3nt	CDR3aa
TRBV7-9	TRBJ2-5	TRBD1	.	TGTGCCAGCAGCTTGGACAGGTGGCAGACCCAGTACTTC	CASSLDRWQTQYF
TRBV6-5	TRBJ2-7	.	.	TGTGCCAGCAGTTACTCGCGGCCCCCCTACGAGCAGTACTTC	CASSYSRPPYEQYF
TRBV19	TRBJ1-1	TRBD1	.	TGTGCCAGTACCAAGACAGGGGCGAGTGAAGCTTTCTTT	CASTKTGASEAFF
TRBV5-4	TRBJ1-2	.	.	TGTGCCAGCAGCTTATCGGGGGCCCGTGGCTACACCTTC	CASSLSGARGYTF
TRBV4-3	TRBJ2-2	.	few	TGCGCCAGCAGCCAACGGGGAACCGGGGAGCTGTTTTTT	CASSQRGTGELFF
TRBV18	TRBJ2-1	.	.	TGTGCCAGCTCCCTTTCGGGGGGCCAGTTCTTC	CASSLSGGQFF
TRBV7-2	TRBJ1-6	.	.	TGTGCCAGCAGCTTAGACCCAAATTCACCCCTCCACTTT	CASSLDPNSPLHF
TRBV7-9	TRBJ1-6	TRBD1	few	TGTGCCAGCAGCTTCCAGGGGACAGTAGGGTATAATTCACCCCTCCACTTT	CASSFQGTVGYNSPLHF
TRBV7-2	TRBJ1-6	.	.	TGTGCCAGCAGCCCACGGGGACGGAGCTATAATTCACCCCTCCACTTT	CASSPRGRSYNSPLHF
TRBV14	TRBJ2-7	.	.	TGTGCCAGCAGCCTCCTACTAGCTACGGCTTACGAGCAGTACTTC	CASSLLLATAYEQYF
TRBV7-9	TRBJ1-4	TRBD1	few	TGTGCCAGCAGCTTAGCAGGGACAGTAAATGAAAAACTGTTTTTT	CASSLAGTVNEKLFF